This T cell receptor (beta chain) was found in a study of shared clonotypes between healthy human individuals. The method was immunoSEQ multiplex PCR; TCRdb's version includes in-frame clones alone and lacks a portion of them. The sample includes about 2.4 million clones, approximately 93% of them seen just once. V lost 3 bases, J lost 6 bases, and 5 bases lay in between. This CDR3 spans 12 amino acids. Germline V gives CDR1 MNHNS, CDR2 SASEGT. The TCR comes from a man younger than 35 in good health. Some clones in this sample may be carry-over from other donors' samples. The rearrangement links TRBV6-1 to TRBJ2-2; D is unclear. The source material was naive CD4+ T cells from PBMCs. The subset is: CD45RA+ positively selected. CDR3: CASSEKPGELFF. In DNA, the CDR3 is TGTGCCAGCAGTGAGAAACCCGGGGAGCTGTTTTTT.